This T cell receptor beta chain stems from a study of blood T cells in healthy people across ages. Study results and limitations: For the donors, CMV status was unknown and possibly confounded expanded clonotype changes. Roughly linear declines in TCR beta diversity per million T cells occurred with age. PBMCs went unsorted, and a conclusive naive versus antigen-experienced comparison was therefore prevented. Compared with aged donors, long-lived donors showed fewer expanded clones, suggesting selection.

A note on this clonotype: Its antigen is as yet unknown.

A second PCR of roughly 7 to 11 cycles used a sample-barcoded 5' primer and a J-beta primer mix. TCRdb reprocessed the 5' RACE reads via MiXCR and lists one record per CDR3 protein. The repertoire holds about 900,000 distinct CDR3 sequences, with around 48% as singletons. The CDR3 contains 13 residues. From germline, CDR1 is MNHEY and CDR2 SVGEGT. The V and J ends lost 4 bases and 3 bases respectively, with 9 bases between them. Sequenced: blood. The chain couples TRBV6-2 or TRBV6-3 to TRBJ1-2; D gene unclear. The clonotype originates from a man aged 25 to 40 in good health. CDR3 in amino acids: CASSSTDYYGYTF. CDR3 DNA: TGTGCCAGCAGTTCGACCGACTACTATGGCTACACCTTC.